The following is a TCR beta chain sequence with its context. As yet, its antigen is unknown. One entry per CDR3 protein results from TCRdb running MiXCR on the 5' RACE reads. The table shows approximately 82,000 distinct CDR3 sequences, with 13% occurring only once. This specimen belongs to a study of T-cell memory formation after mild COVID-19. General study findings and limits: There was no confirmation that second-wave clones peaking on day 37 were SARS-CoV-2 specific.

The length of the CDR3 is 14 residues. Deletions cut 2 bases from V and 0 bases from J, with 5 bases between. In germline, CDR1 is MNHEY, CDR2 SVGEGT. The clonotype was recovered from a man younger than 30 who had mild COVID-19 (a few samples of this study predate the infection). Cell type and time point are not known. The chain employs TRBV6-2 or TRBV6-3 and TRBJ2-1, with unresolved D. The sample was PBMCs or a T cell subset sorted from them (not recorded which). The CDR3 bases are TGTGCCAGCAGTTACATGAGCTCCTACAATGAGCAGTTCTTC. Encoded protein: CASSYMSSYNEQFF.